Listed below are T cell receptor beta chains from one sample, sequenced in a study of T cell clones after liver transplantation. Using immunoSEQ multiplex PCR, the repertoire was profiled, and TCRdb retains in-frame clones only, with some absent. The data show 45,000 to 60,000 clones, 60% to 80% seen once. This specimen was CD4+ T cells from blood, taken at the 22-month timepoint. These receptors all come from a human patient who received a liver transplant. Some T cells may possibly be graft donor cells. CDR3s include the opening cysteine and the closing phenylalanine or tryptophan. The D gene is left open where the match is weak. Expanded clones are given a class, and other clones once, few, many or no size at all.

D gene: TRBD2; clone size: -; J gene: TRBJ2-1; V gene: TRBV14; CDR3 DNA: TGTGCCAGCAGCCAAGAGACCGGGGGGTGGTACAATGAGCAGTTCTTC; CDR3 protein: CASSQETGGWYNEQFF
D gene: -; clone size: -; J gene: TRBJ1-2; V gene: TRBV29-1; CDR3 DNA: TGCAGCGGGGCTGGACAGAACTATGGCTACACCTTC; CDR3 protein: CSGAGQNYGYTF
D gene: TRBD2; clone size: medium-sized; J gene: TRBJ2-7; V gene: TRBV28; CDR3 DNA: TGTGCCAGCAGTTTAAGCGGACTAGCGGAGAGATCCTACGAGCAGTACTTC; CDR3 protein: CASSLSGLAERSYEQYF
D gene: TRBD1; clone size: -; J gene: TRBJ2-3; V gene: TRBV10-3; CDR3 DNA: TGTGCCATCAGTGACGACAGGGGGCTGGGAGATACGCAGTATTTT; CDR3 protein: CAISDDRGLGDTQYF
D gene: -; clone size: -; J gene: TRBJ2-2; V gene: TRBV10-3; CDR3 DNA: TGTGCCATCGGGGTGGAGTCGGGCGGGGAGCTGTTTTTT; CDR3 protein: CAIGVESGGELFF
D gene: -; clone size: -; J gene: TRBJ1-6; V gene: TRBV25-1; CDR3 DNA: TGTGCCAGCAGTGAAAGAGGGGGAATTAGTTCACCCCTCCACTTT; CDR3 protein: CASSERGGISSPLHF
D gene: TRBD2; clone size: -; J gene: TRBJ2-7; V gene: TRBV5-1; CDR3 DNA: TGCGCCAGCAGCCCACCAGGGACTAGCGGTTCCTACGAGCAGTACTTC; CDR3 protein: CASSPPGTSGSYEQYF
D gene: -; clone size: -; J gene: TRBJ2-3; V gene: TRBV4-1; CDR3 DNA: TGCGCCAGCAACAACCCCTTACAGGGCGAGAGCACAGATACGCAGTATTTT; CDR3 protein: CASNNPLQGESTDTQYF
D gene: TRBD2; clone size: -; J gene: TRBJ2-1; V gene: TRBV6-1; CDR3 DNA: TGTGCCAGCAGTGAACTGGCGGGGGGATACAATGAGCAGTTCTTC; CDR3 protein: CASSELAGGYNEQFF
D gene: -; clone size: few; J gene: TRBJ2-7; V gene: TRBV7-2; CDR3 DNA: TGTGCCAGCAGCTTAGAAGCCGAGCAGTACTTC; CDR3 protein: CASSLEAEQYF
D gene: -; clone size: -; J gene: TRBJ2-2; V gene: TRBV6-5; CDR3 DNA: TGTGCCAGCAAGATAGACAGGGAGGGCGGGGAGCTGTTTTTT; CDR3 protein: CASKIDREGGELFF
D gene: TRBD1; clone size: few; J gene: TRBJ2-2; V gene: TRBV5-4; CDR3 DNA: TGTGCCACAAAGGCCGCAGGGGGCGCGGACACCGGGGAGCTGTTTTTT; CDR3 protein: CATKAAGGADTGELFF
D gene: -; clone size: few; J gene: TRBJ2-2; V gene: TRBV11-3; CDR3 DNA: TGTGCCAGCAGCTTATCAGCGAACACCGGGGAGCTGTTTTTT; CDR3 protein: CASSLSANTGELFF
D gene: -; clone size: -; J gene: TRBJ2-2; V gene: TRBV5-1; CDR3 DNA: TGCGCCAGCAGCGGGGACGCGAACACCGGGGAGCTGTTTTTT; CDR3 protein: CASSGDANTGELFF
D gene: -; clone size: few; J gene: TRBJ1-3; V gene: TRBV6-5; CDR3 DNA: TGTGCCAGCAGTTCCGGGACACCGAAGGAGGGAAACACCATATATTTT; CDR3 protein: CASSSGTPKEGNTIYF
D gene: TRBD1; clone size: -; J gene: TRBJ2-2; V gene: TRBV11-3; CDR3 DNA: TGTGCCAGCAGCTTAAGGGCAGGGGGCACCGGGGAGCTGTTTTTT; CDR3 protein: CASSLRAGGTGELFF
D gene: TRBD1; clone size: -; J gene: TRBJ2-1; V gene: TRBV6-1; CDR3 DNA: TGTGCCAGCAGTGACAGGGGGCGCCGCGATGAGCAGTTCTTC; CDR3 protein: CASSDRGRRDEQFF